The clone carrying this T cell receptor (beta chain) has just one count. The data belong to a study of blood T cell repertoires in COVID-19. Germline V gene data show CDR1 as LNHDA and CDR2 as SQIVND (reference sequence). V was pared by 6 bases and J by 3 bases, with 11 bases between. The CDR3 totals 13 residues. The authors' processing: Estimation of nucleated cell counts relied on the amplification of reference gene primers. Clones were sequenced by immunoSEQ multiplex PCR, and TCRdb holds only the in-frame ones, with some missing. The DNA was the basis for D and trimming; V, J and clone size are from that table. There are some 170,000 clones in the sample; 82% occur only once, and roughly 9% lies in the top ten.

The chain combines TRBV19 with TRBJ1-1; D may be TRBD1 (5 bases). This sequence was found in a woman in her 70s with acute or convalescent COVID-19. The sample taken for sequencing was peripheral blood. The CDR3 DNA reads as TGTGCCAGTAGCGAGGTCAGGGACACTGAAGCTTTCTTT. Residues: CASSEVRDTEAFF.